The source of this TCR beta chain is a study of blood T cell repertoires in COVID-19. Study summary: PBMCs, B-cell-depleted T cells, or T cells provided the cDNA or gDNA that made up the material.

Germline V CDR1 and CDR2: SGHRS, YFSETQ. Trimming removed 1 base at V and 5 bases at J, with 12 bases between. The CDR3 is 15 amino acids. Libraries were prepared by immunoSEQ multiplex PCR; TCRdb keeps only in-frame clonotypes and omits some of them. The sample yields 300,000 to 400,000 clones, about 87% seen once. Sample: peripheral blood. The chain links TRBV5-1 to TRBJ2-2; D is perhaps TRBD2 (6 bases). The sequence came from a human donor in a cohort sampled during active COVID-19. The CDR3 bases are TGCGCCAGCAGCTTGACTAGCCTAGAGACCGGGGAGCTGTTTTTT. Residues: CASSLTSLETGELFF.